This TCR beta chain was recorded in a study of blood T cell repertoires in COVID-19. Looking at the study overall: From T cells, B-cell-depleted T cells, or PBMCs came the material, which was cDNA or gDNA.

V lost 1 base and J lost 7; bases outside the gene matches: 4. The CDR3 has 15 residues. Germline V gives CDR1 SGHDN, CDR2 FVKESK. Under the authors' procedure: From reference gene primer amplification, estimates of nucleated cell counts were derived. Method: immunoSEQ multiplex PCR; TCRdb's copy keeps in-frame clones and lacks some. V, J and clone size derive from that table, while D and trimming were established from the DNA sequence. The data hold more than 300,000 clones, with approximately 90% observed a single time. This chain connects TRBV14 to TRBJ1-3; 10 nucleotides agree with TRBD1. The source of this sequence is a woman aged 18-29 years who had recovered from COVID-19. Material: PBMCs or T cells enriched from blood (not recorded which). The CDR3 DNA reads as TGTGCCAGCAGCCAAGCGACAGGGGGCTGGAACACCATATATTTT. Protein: CASSQATGGWNTIYF.